The clone carrying this TCR beta chain appeared many times. Its cognate antigen is unknown. The source of the sample is a study of tumor-infiltrating lymphocytes in primary liver carcinoma. Study-level background: Tumors were staged T1-T3 N0M0 and measured 4.2 to 10 cm across.

From roughly 470 ng total RNA, TCR beta cDNA was generated with a primer in the constant region. Employing slightly modified ARM-PCR, three nested multiplex PCR rounds were run, and these gave rise to the TCR beta libraries. With TRBV1-TRBV30 forward primers and a C-beta reverse primer, the first two PCR rounds were run for approximately 9 cycles each. A single record per CDR3 protein comes from TCRdb applying MiXCR to the multiplex PCR reads. The sample has about 310,000 distinct CDR3 sequences, approximately 58% seen once. Looked up from germline, CDR1 is LGHNA and CDR2 is YNFKEQ. The CDR3 totals 17 residues. V was pared by 4 bases and J by 3 bases, with 18 bases between. Study findings and constraints: Compared with tumor region pairs, tumor-adjacent and tumor-blood pairs overlapped less.

Germline DNA was extracted alongside blood RNA, which was obtained from unsorted whole blood. It was before surgery that 3.5 to 4 milliliters of peripheral blood were collected. This receptor was identified in a woman aged 25 to 39 with primary liver carcinoma and hepatitis B virus infection. The sample consisted of peripheral blood. This chain connects TRBV4-2 to TRBJ1-4, with D unclear. CDR3 sequence (DNA): TGTGCCAGCAGCCTCACCGCTCCCCCAGGACCTAATGAAAAACTGTTTTTT. It is translated as CASSLTAPPGPNEKLFF.